This paragraph reports one T cell receptor beta chain. Its antigen is not identified. These data are taken from a study of T cell repertoires in cytomegalovirus infection. Looking at the study overall: Recently identified HLA-C-restricted CMV epitopes were used, and well-studied HLA-B-restricted CMV epitopes were used as well. Signatures in public TCR beta sequences pointed to both CMV infection and matching HLA type.

TCRdb reprocessed the reads with MiXCR, giving one entry per CDR3 protein. The data hold about 20,000 distinct CDR3 sequences, with around 43% observed a single time. General study points: The ex vivo response was dominated by HLA-C-restricted CMV-specific TCR beta clonotypes.

Here the sequenced sample was CD8+ T cells from cultured PBMCs, taken from culture after CMV antigen stimulation. The receptor was isolated from a human donor in good health (CMV status not recorded). Some clones in this sample may be carry-over from other donors' samples.

CDR3 loop: CASSYSRGQDTQYF. The CDR3 DNA is TGTGCCAGCAGTTACTCCAGGGGGCAAGATACGCAGTATTTT. The V and J genes are TRBV6-5 and TRBJ2-3; TRBD1 aligns across 8 bases. CDR3 length: 14 amino acids. Per the germline V gene, CDR1 is MNHEY and CDR2 is SVGAGI. The J segment lost 5 bases and the V segment lost 0 bases, leaving 1 base of the junction unmatched.